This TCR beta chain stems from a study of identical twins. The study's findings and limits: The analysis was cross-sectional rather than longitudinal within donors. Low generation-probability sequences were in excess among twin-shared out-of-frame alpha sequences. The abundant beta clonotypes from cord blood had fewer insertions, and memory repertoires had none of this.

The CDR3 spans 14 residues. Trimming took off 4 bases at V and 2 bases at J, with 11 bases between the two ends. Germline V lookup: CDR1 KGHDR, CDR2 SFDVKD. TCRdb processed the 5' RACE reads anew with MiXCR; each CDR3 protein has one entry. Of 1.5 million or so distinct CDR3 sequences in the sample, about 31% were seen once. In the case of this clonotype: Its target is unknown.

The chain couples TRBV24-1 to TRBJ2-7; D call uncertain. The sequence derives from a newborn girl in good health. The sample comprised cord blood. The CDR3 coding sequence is TGTGCCACCAGTGAAGACGGATACCCCTACGAGCAGTACTTC. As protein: CATSEDGYPYEQYF.